Below, 11 T cell receptor beta chains from the same sample are listed, as sequenced in a study of T cell responses to AZD1222 COVID-19 vaccine. The protocol was immunoSEQ multiplex PCR, while the TCRdb copy is restricted to in-frame clones and leaves out a portion. The top ten clones hold approximately 15% of a sample with roughly 100,000 clones, around 82% of them seen once. Sequenced here: peripheral blood, sampled on day 0 of AZD1222 vaccination. These receptors were obtained from an adult in good health.

V is TRBV10-3 and J is TRBJ1-3, with D uncertain. The germline V gene encodes CDR1 ENHRY and CDR2 SYGVKD. CDR3 length: 14 residues. Trimming took 4 bases from V and 2 from J, leaving 9 bases between them. The CDR3 coding sequence is TGTGCCATCAGTGGCCGCTCTCCTGGAAACACCATATATTTT. It is translated as CAISGRSPGNTIYF.

This clone has a handful of counts. V gene TRBV27 combines with J gene TRBJ1-4; no reliable D call. V lost 6 bases and J lost 8, with 10 bases in between. The CDR3 covers 12 residues. The V gene's germline CDR1 is MNHEY and CDR2 SMNVEV (reference sequence). CDR3 coding DNA: TGTGCCAGCAGCCGGGCCCGGGAAAAACTGTTTTTT. Protein sequence: CASSRAREKLFF.

The chain has TRBV18 and TRBJ1-5; 7 bases fit TRBD1. Unmatched junction bases numbered 2, after V lost 2 bases and J lost 4 bases. Germline V CDR1 and CDR2: KGHSH, LQKENI. CDR3 length equals 14 residues. CDR3 bases: TGTGCCAGCTCACCAGGGACAGCAAATCAGCCCCAGCATTTT. Its translation: CASSPGTANQPQHF.

The rearrangement links TRBV7-8 to TRBJ2-5; D gene uncertain. The CDR3 spans 12 residues. Deletions cut 3 bases from V and 5 bases from J, with 7 bases between. CDR1 is SGHVS, CDR2 FQNEAQ, per germline. CDR3 residues: CASSFGTETQYF. In nucleotides, the CDR3 is TGTGCCAGCAGCTTTGGTACGGAGACCCAGTACTTC.

The rearrangement uses TRBV24-1 and TRBJ2-7, with 7 bases lining up with TRBD1. CDR1 and CDR2 from the germline V gene are KGHDR and SFDVKD. This CDR3 spans 15 amino acids. Trimming took 2 bases from V and 3 from J; bases not matched to a gene: 6. CDR3 nucleotide sequence: TGTGCCACCAGTGATTCTCAGGGGGTACACTACGAGCAGTACTTC. This gives the protein CATSDSQGVHYEQYF.

This clone has only a few counts. Other DNA sequences from this sample encode an identical CDR3 as well. The chain couples TRBV4-3 to TRBJ1-5, with D perhaps TRBD1 (6 bases). Deletions cut 2 bases from V and 1 base from J, with 9 bases between. Germline V lookup: CDR1 LGHNA, CDR2 YSLEER. CDR3 length: 15 amino acids. The CDR3 region has the DNA TGCGCCAGCAGCCAAACTACAGGGAGCAATCAGCCCCAGCATTTT. Its protein is CASSQTTGSNQPQHF.

The chain employs TRBV20-1 and TRBJ1-5; D possibly corresponds to TRBD1 (5 bases). CDR1 and CDR2 from the germline V gene are DFQATT and SNEGSKA (reference sequence). Trimming removed 3 bases from V and 7 bases from J, with 10 bases in between. The CDR3 has 12 residues. CDR3: CSASEGDQPQHF. The CDR3 DNA reads as TGCAGTGCTAGTGAAGGGGACCAGCCCCAGCATTTT.

In DNA, the CDR3 is TGTGCCAGCAGTTCCCTCAGTAGCACTGAAGCTTTCTTT. Amino acid sequence: CASSSLSSTEAFF. The chain carries TRBV12-3 or TRBV12-4 and TRBJ1-1; D gene uncertain. This CDR3 has 13 amino acids. With 4 bases removed from V and 4 bases from J, the gap between germline ends came to 10 bases.

The V gene is TRBV6-5, the J gene TRBJ1-2; 7 bases align to TRBD1. The CDR3 covers 13 residues. The J segment lost 5 bases and the V segment lost 4 bases, leaving 4 bases of the junction unmatched. Germline loops: CDR1 MNHEY, CDR2 SVGAGI. In DNA, the CDR3 is TGTGCCAGCAGTTCGGACAGGTGGTATGGCTACACCTTC. Amino acids: CASSSDRWYGYTF.

This clone has only one observation. This chain joins TRBV9 and TRBJ1-3, with D tentatively TRBD1 (5 bases). Germline-derived CDR1 and CDR2 are SGDLS and YYNGEE. The V end lost 4 bases, the J end lost 0 bases, and 11 bases lay between the germline ends. The CDR3 contains 15 residues. The CDR3 region is CASSPGRDSGNTIYF. The CDR3, as DNA: TGTGCCAGCAGCCCAGGGAGGGACTCTGGAAACACCATATATTTT.

The CDR3 reads CASSLVGGETQYF. The CDR3 nucleotides read TGTGCCAGCAGCTTAGTTGGGGGGGAGACCCAGTACTTC. The rearrangement links TRBV7-2 to TRBJ2-5; tentative D call: TRBD2 (6 bases). The CDR3 has 13 amino acids. V dropped 1 base and J dropped 5 bases, with 8 bases sitting between them. CDR1 is SGHTA and CDR2 is FQGNSA in the germline V gene. The full variable domain, rest sourced from reference TRBV7-2 and TRBJ2-5, is GAGVSQSPSNKVTEKGKDVELRCDPISGHTALYWYRQSLGQGLEFLIYFQGNSAPDKSGLPSDRFSAERTGGSVSTLTIQRTQQEDSAVYLCASSLVGGETQYFGPGTRLLVL.